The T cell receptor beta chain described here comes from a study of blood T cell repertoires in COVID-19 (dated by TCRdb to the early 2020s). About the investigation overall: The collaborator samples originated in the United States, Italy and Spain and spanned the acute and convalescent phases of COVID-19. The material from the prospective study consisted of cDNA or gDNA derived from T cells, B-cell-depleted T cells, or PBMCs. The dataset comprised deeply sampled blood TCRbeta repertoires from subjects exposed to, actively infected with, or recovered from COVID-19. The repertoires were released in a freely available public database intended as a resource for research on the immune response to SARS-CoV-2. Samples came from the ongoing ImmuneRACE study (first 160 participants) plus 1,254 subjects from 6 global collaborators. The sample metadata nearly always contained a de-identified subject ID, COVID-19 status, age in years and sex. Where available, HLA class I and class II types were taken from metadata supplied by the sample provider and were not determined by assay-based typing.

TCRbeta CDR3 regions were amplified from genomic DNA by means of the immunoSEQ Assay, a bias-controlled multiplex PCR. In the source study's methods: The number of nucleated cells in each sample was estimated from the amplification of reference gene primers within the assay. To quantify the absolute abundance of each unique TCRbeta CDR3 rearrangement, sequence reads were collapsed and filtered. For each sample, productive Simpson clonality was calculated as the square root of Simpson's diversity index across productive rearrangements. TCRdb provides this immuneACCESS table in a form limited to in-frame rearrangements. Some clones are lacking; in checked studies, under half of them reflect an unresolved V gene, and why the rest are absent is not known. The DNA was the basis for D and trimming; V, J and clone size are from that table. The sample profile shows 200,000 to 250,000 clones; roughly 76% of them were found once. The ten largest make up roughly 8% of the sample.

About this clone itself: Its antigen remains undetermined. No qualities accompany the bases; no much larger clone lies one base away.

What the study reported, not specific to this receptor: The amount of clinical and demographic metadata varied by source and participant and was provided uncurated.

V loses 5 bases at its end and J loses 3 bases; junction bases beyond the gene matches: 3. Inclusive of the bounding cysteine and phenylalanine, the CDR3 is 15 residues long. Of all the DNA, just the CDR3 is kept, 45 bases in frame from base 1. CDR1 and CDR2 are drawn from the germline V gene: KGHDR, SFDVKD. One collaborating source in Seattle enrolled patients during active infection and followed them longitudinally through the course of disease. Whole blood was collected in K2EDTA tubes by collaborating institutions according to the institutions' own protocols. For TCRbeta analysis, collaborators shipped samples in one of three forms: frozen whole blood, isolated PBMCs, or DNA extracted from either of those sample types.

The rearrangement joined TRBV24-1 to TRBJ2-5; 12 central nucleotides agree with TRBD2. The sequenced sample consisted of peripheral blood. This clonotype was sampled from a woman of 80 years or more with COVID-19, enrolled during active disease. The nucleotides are TGTGCCACCAGTGGTCCTAGCGGGAGGGAAGAGACCCAGTACTTC. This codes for CATSGPSGREETQYF.